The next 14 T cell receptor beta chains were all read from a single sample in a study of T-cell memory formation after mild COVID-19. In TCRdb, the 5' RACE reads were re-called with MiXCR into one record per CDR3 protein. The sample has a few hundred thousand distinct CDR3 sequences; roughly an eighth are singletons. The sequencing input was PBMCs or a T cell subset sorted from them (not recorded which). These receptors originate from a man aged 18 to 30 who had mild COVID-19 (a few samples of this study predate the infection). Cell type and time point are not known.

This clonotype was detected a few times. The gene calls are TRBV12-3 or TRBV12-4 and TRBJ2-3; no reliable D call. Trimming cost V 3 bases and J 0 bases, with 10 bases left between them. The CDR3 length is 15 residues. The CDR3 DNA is TGTGCCAGCAGTTTTGTGGGTAGAAGCACAGATACGCAGTATTTT. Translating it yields CASSFVGRSTDTQYF.

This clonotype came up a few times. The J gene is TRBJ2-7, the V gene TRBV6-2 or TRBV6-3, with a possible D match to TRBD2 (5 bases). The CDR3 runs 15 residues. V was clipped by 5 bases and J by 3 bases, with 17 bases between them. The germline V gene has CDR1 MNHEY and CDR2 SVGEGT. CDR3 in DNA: TGTGCCAGCAGTACTGGTCGGGGAGATTTCTACGAGCAGTACGTC. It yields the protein CASSTGRGDFYEQYV.

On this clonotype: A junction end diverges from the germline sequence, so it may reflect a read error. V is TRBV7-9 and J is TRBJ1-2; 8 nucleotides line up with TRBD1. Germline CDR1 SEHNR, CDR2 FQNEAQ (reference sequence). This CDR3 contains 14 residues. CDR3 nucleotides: TGTGCCAGCAGCTTAGGGGGCGGACAGGGCCACGTTCGGTTC. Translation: CASSLGGGQGHVRF. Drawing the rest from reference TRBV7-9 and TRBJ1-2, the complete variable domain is DTGVSQNPRHKITKRGQNVTFRCDPISEHNRLYWYRQTLGQGPEFLTYFQNEAQLEKSRLLSDRFSAERPKGSFSTLEIQRTEQGDSAMYLCASSLGGGQGHVRFGSGTRLTVV.

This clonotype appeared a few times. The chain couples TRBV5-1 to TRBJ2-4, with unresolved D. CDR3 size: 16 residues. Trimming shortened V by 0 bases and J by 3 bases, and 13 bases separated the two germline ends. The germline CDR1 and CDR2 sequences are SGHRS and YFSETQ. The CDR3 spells CASSLGSGDGKNIQYF. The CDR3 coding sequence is TGCGCCAGCAGCTTGGGTTCGGGCGACGGCAAAAACATTCAGTACTTC. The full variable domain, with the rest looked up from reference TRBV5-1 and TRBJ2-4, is KAGVTQTPRYLIKTRGQQVTLSCSPISGHRSVSWYQQTPGQGLQFLFEYFSETQRNKGNFPGRFSGRQFSNSRSEMNVSTLELGDSALYLCASSLGSGDGKNIQYFGAGTRLSVL.

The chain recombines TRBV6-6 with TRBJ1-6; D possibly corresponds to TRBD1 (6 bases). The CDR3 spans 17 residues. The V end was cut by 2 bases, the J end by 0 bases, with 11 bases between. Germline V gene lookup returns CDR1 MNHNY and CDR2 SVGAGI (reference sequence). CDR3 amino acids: CASSYDRRSSYNSPLHF. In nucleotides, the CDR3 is TGTGCCAGCAGTTACGACAGGAGGAGCTCCTATAATTCACCCCTCCACTTT.

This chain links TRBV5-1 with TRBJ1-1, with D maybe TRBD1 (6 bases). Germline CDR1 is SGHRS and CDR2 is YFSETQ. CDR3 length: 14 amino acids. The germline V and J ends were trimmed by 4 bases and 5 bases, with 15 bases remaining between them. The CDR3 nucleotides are TGCGCCAGCAGCATGGACAGCGGGGGGACTGAAGCTTTCTTT. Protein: CASSMDSGGTEAFF. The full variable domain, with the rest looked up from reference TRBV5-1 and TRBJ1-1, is KAGVTQTPRYLIKTRGQQVTLSCSPISGHRSVSWYQQTPGQGLQFLFEYFSETQRNKGNFPGRFSGRQFSNSRSEMNVSTLELGDSALYLCASSMDSGGTEAFFGQGTRLTVV.

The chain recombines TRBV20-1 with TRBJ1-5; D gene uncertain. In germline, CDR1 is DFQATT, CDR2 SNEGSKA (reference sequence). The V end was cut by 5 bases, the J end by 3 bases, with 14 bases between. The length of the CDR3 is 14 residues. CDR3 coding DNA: TGCAGTGCTGCCCTTTTGAGCCCCAATCAGCCCCAGCATTTT. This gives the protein CSAALLSPNQPQHF.

For the CDR3, the DNA is TGCAGTGCTTCGGACAGCTACGAGCAGTACTTC. Its protein product is CSASDSYEQYF. The chain carries TRBV20-1 and TRBJ2-7; D is possibly TRBD1 (6 bases). Trimming cost V 5 bases and J 3 bases, with 8 bases left between them. The length of the CDR3 is 11 residues. Germline V gene data show CDR1 as DFQATT and CDR2 as SNEGSKA (reference sequence).

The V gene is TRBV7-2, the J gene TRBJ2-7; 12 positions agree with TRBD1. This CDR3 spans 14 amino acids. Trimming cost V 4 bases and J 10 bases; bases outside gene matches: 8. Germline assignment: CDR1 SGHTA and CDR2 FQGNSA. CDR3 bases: TGTGCCAGCAGCTGGGGACAGGGGGCGCGTACCCAGTACGTC. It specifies CASSWGQGARTQYV.

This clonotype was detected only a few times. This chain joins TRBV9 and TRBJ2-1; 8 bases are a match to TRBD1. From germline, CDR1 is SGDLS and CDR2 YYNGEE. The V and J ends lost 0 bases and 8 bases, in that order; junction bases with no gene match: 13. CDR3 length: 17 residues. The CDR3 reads CASSVAQGASPWDEQFF. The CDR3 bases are TGTGCCAGCAGCGTAGCTCAGGGGGCCTCCCCCTGGGATGAGCAGTTCTTC.

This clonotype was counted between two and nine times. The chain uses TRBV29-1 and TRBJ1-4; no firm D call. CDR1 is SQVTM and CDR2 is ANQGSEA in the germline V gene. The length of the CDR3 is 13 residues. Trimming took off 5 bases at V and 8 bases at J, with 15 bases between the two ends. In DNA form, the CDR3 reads TGCAGCGTTCGGGCCACTCCAGGCGAAAAACTGTTTTTT. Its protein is CSVRATPGEKLFF.

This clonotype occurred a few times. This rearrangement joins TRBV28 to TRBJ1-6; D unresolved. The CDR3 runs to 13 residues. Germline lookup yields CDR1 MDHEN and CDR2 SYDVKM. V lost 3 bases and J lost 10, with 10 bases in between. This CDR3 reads CASSFPPRSPLHF. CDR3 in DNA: TGTGCCAGCAGTTTTCCCCCCCGCTCACCCCTCCACTTT.

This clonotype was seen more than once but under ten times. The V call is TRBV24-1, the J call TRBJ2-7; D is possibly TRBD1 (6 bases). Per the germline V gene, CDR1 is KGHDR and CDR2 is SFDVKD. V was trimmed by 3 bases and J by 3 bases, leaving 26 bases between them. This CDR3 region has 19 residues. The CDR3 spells CATSDIGQGLDHFSYEQYF. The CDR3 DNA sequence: TGTGCCACCAGTGATATCGGGCAGGGGCTGGACCATTTCAGCTACGAGCAGTACTTC.

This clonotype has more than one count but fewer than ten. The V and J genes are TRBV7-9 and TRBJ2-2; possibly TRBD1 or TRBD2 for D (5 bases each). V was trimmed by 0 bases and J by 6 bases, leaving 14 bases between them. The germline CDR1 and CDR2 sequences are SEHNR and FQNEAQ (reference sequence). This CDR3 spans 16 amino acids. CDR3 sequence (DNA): TGTGCCAGCAGCTTAGCGCCGGGACCCGTCTCCGGGGAGCTGTTTTTT. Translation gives CASSLAPGPVSGELFF.